Following are 20 T cell receptor beta chains from one sample sequenced in a study of blood T cells in healthy people across ages. It was with a sample-barcoded 5' primer and a J-beta primer mix that a second PCR of about 7 to 12 cycles was run. From the 5' RACE reads, TCRdb called clonotypes with MiXCR, one entry per CDR3 protein. The sample contains around 500,000 distinct CDR3 sequences, around 48% of which appear only once. The sequencing sample was made of blood. The receptors here all came from a man older than 75 in good health.

The rearrangement uses TRBV20-1 and TRBJ2-7; unclear D gene. The germline V and J ends were trimmed by 6 bases and 4 bases, with 13 bases remaining between them. CDR3 length equals 12 residues. Germline V gene sequence: CDR1 DFQATT, CDR2 SNEGSKA (reference sequence). The DNA for the CDR3 is TGCAGTGCCGTATCGGCAAGGTACGAGCAGTACTTC. Its translation is CSAVSARYEQYF.

V usage is TRBV4-3 and J usage is TRBJ2-1, with TRBD2 matching 13 bases. Germline V gives CDR1 LGHNA, CDR2 YSLEER. This CDR3 spans 20 amino acids. V was pared by 3 bases and J by 0 bases, with 11 bases of the junction left unmatched. CDR3 protein: CASSQDGTSGTISSYNEQFF. The CDR3 DNA follows: TGCGCCAGCAGCCAGGACGGGACTAGCGGGACCATCAGCTCCTACAATGAGCAGTTCTTC.

In DNA form, the CDR3 reads TGTGCCAGCAGTCGTCCGACAGGGGGGAATGAGCAGTACTTC. It specifies CASSRPTGGNEQYF. The chain recombines TRBV7-2 with TRBJ2-5; TRBD1 agrees at 9 bases. CDR1 and CDR2 (germline): SGHTA, FQGNSA. The CDR3 sequence is 14 residues long. J was trimmed by 11 bases and V by 6 bases; bases with no gene match: 13. Looking up the rest from reference TRBV7-2 and TRBJ2-5 gives the full variable domain: GAGVSQSPSNKVTEKGKDVELRCDPISGHTALYWYRQSLGQGLEFLIYFQGNSAPDKSGLPSDRFSAERTGGSVSTLTIQRTQQEDSAVYLCASSRPTGGNEQYFGPGTRLLVL.

This rearrangement joins TRBV20-1 to TRBJ2-1; TRBD2 matches at 7 bases. Matching the DNA end better, TRBJ2-7 makes the J call doubtful. The CDR3 contains 18 residues. Per germline, CDR1 DFQATT and CDR2 SNEGSKA (reference sequence). CDR3 protein: CSARPPLAATLSYNEQYF. The CDR3 coding sequence is TGCAGTGCTAGACCTCCCCTAGCGGCAACCCTATCCTACAATGAGCAGTACTTC.

The chain recombines TRBV3-1 with TRBJ2-4, with D perhaps TRBD1 (5 bases). The DNA matches TRBJ2-7 better at its end, which makes the J call doubtful. The CDR3 is made up of 14 amino acids. CDR1 and CDR2 from the germline V gene are LGHDT and YNNKEL (reference sequence). Written as DNA, the CDR3 is TGTGCCAGCAGCCAACAGGGCCGAAACTACGAGCAGTACTTC. It codes for CASSQQGRNYEQYF.

This clonotype was counted many times. This sequence joins TRBV10-3 and TRBJ2-7, with TRBD2 as a possible D gene (5 bases). From germline, CDR1 is ENHRY and CDR2 SYGVKD. Between the trimmed V and J ends, which lost 7 bases and 6 bases, there was a span of 10 bases. The CDR3 is 11 amino acids. The CDR3 is CAITEGTEQYF. CDR3 coding DNA: TGTGCCATCACCGAGGGAACCGAGCAGTACTTC.

The rearrangement joins TRBV6-2 or TRBV6-3 to TRBJ2-3; D might be TRBD1 or TRBD2, each matching 5 bases. CDR3 size: 15 residues. The ends were cut back, 7 bases at V and 0 bases at J, with 14 bases in the middle. Germline lookup yields CDR1 MNHEY and CDR2 SVGEGT. CDR3: CASTRRDPSTDTQYF. The CDR3 DNA reads as TGTGCCAGCACCCGCCGGGACCCAAGCACAGATACGCAGTATTTT.

This clonotype was seen many times. The chain links TRBV7-9 to TRBJ2-5; D is unresolved. Germline V lookup: CDR1 SEHNR, CDR2 FQNEAQ (reference sequence). Trimming left V 1 base short and J 0 bases short, with 15 bases between. The CDR3 is made up of 17 amino acids. Here the CDR3 reads CASSLGSTTRYQETQYF. DNA of the CDR3: TGTGCCAGCAGCTTAGGATCCACCACGAGGTACCAAGAGACCCAGTACTTC.

Only a few counts were recorded for this clonotype. The chain uses TRBV9 and TRBJ2-4; D is perhaps TRBD1 (6 bases). The CDR3 totals 15 residues. V lost 3 bases and J lost 0, with 10 bases in between. Germline assignment: CDR1 SGDLS and CDR2 YYNGEE. The CDR3 region is CASSGRGLAKNIQYF. The CDR3 coding sequence is TGTGCCAGCAGCGGCAGGGGTTTAGCCAAAAACATTCAGTACTTC.

CDR3 loop: CAWSATGYSPLHF. CDR3 DNA sequence: TGTGCCTGGAGCGCGACAGGGTATTCACCCCTCCACTTT. This chain uses TRBV30 with TRBJ1-6, with TRBD1 matching over 7 bases. The CDR3 covers 13 residues. Germline V gives CDR1 GTSNPN, CDR2 SVGIG (reference sequence). V lost 3 bases to trimming and J lost 8 bases; unmatched junction nucleotides: 4.

This clonotype was detected only a few times. This chain connects TRBV20-1 to TRBJ2-7; D may be TRBD2 (6 bases). V was cut by 2 bases and J by 7 bases, with 21 bases left in between. The CDR3 has 15 residues. CDR1 and CDR2 from the germline V gene are DFQATT and SNEGSKA (reference sequence). CDR3 nucleotides: TGCAGTGCTAGACCGCCGGGAGCCCCCCACAATGAGCAGTACTTC. Its protein product is CSARPPGAPHNEQYF.

V gene TRBV7-8 combines with J gene TRBJ2-1, with 8 positions matching TRBD2. There are 20 residues in the CDR3. V was pared by 5 bases and J by 6 bases, with 24 bases of the junction left unmatched. Germline V CDR1 and CDR2: SGHVS, FQNEAQ. CDR3 sequence (DNA): TGTGCCAGCAGCCGGTTTGGGGGACGCTCAGCGGGAGTCGGTTTCAATGAGCAGTTCTTC. This codes for CASSRFGGRSAGVGFNEQFF.

A few counts support this clonotype. The J gene is TRBJ1-1, the V gene TRBV7-9; TRBD1 might be the D (5 bases). V lost 5 bases and J lost 0, with 13 bases in between. CDR1 SEHNR and CDR2 FQNEAQ come from the germline V gene (reference sequence). This CDR3 comprises 15 residues. CDR3 sequence: CASSPTTALNTEAFF. The CDR3 region has the DNA TGTGCCAGCAGCCCAACGACAGCCCTGAACACTGAAGCTTTCTTT.

This clonotype showed up just a few times. The gene calls are TRBV6-6 and TRBJ2-5; 7 bases align to TRBD1. Germline trimming cut 5 bases from V and 4 bases from J; bases unmatched to any gene: 7. The germline gives CDR1 MNHNY, CDR2 SVGAGI (reference sequence). The CDR3 has 14 amino acids. The CDR3 nucleotides read TGTGCCAGCAGTGACAGGGTCGACGGAGAGACCCAGTACTTC. Its translation: CASSDRVDGETQYF.

This rearrangement joins TRBV27 to TRBJ1-1; no definite D call. Trimming took 4 bases from V and 3 from J, leaving 12 bases between them. The length of the CDR3 is 14 residues. Germline values: CDR1 MNHEY, CDR2 SMNVEV (reference sequence). The CDR3 nucleotides read TGTGCCAGCAGTTCTACAGCATTCGACACTGAAGCTTTCTTT. Amino acids: CASSSTAFDTEAFF.

The rearrangement uses TRBV4-3 and TRBJ2-1; D is unresolved. Per the germline V gene, CDR1 is LGHNA and CDR2 is YSLEER. The CDR3 spans 14 residues. The V and J ends lost 1 base and 8 bases respectively, with 12 bases between them. Here the CDR3 reads CASSQGRARDEQFF. The CDR3 DNA sequence: TGCGCCAGCAGCCAAGGTAGGGCCCGGGATGAGCAGTTCTTC.

This chain joins TRBV6-6 and TRBJ2-1; 8 bases fit TRBD2. Unmatched junction bases numbered 10, after V lost 10 bases and J lost 2 bases. The CDR3 length is 15 residues. Per the germline V gene, CDR1 is MNHNY and CDR2 is SVGAGI (reference sequence). The CDR3, as DNA: TGTGCCACCGAGGGCGGGGGGCGAACCTACAATGAGCAGTTCTTC. It codes for CATEGGGRTYNEQFF.

This clonotype has only one observation. The V call is TRBV20-1, the J call TRBJ1-5; tentatively, D is TRBD1 (6 bases). The germline V and J ends were trimmed by 5 bases and 6 bases, with 17 bases remaining between them. Per the germline V gene, CDR1 is DFQATT and CDR2 is SNEGSKA (reference sequence). The CDR3 extends over 14 amino acids. This CDR3 reads CSAGRGIGGQPQHF. CDR3 sequence (DNA): TGCAGTGCTGGCAGAGGCATAGGGGGTCAGCCCCAGCATTTT.

This clonotype appeared a few times. CDR3: CASSRGYGELFF. CDR3 bases: TGTGCCAGCAGCCGGGGCTACGGGGAGCTGTTTTTT. The chain couples TRBV6-5 to TRBJ2-2; either TRBD1 or TRBD2 may supply D (5 bases each). Germline CDR1 MNHEY, CDR2 SVGAGI. The CDR3 sequence is 12 residues long. The V gene lost 6 bases and the J gene lost 7 bases, with 9 bases spanning the gap.

Turning to this clonotype: A read error may produce the germline difference seen at one junction end. This chain links TRBV7-9 with TRBJ2-2; 9 positions match TRBD2. The CDR3 is 15 residues long. Germline loops: CDR1 SEHNR, CDR2 FQNEAQ (reference sequence). The CDR3 reads CASSLALAGAGELFF. The CDR3 DNA follows: TGTGCCAGCAGCTTAGCATTAGCGGGAGCCGGGGAGTTGTTTTTT.